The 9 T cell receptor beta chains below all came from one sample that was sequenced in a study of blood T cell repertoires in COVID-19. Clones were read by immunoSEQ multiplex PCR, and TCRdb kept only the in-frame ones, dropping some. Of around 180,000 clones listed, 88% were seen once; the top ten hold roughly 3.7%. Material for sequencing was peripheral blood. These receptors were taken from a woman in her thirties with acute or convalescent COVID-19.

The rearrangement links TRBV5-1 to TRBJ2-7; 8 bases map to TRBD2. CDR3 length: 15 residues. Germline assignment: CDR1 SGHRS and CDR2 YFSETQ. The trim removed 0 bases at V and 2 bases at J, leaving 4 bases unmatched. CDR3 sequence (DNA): TGCGCCAGCAGCTTGGTCGGTAGCGGGACCTACGAGCAGTACTTC. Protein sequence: CASSLVGSGTYEQYF.

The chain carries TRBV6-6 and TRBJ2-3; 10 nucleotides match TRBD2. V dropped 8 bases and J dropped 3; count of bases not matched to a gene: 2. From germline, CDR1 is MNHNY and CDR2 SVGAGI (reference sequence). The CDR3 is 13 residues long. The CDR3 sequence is CASGAGGTDTQYF. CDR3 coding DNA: TGTGCCAGCGGAGCGGGAGGGACAGATACGCAGTATTTT.

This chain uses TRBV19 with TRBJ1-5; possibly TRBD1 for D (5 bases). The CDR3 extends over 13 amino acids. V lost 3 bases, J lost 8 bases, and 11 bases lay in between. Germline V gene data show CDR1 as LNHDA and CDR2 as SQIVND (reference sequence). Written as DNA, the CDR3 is TGTGCCAGTAGTATTTCACGGGGGAAGCCCCAGCATTTT. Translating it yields CASSISRGKPQHF.

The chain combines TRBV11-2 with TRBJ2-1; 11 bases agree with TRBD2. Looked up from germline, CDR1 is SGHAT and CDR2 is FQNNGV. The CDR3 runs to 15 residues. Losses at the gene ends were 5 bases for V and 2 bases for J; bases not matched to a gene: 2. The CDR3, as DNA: TGTGCCAGCAGCGGGGGACTAGCGGCCTACAATGAGCAGTTCTTC. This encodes CASSGGLAAYNEQFF.

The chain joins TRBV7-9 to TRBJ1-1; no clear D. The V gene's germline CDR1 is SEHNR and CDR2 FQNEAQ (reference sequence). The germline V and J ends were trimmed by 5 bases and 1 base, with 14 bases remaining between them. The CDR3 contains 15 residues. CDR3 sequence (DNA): TGTGCCAGCAGCCCTCGAGGGTTCGGGAACACTGAAGCTTTCTTT. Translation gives CASSPRGFGNTEAFF.

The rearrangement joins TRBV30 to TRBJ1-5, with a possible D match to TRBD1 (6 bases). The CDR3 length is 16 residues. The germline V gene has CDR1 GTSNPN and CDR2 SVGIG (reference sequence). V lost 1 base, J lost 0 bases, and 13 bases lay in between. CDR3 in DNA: TGTGCCTGGAGTGGTAACTGGGGGCTTAGCAATCAGCCCCAGCATTTT. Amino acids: CAWSGNWGLSNQPQHF.

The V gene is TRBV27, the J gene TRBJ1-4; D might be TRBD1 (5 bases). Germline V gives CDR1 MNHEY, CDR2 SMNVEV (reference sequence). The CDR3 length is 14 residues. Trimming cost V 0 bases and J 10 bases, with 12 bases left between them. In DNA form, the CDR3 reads TGTGCCAGCAGTTTATCCGGGCCGGGGGGAAAACTGTTTTTT. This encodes CASSLSGPGGKLFF.

CDR3 residues: CASSLQGLGQYF. The CDR3 nucleotides read TGTGCCAGCAGTCTACAGGGCTTGGGGCAGTACTTC. The chain employs TRBV12-3 or TRBV12-4 and TRBJ2-7, with a weak D call TRBD1 (6 bases). Trimming removed 5 bases from V and 9 bases from J, with 14 bases in between. The CDR3 spans 12 residues.

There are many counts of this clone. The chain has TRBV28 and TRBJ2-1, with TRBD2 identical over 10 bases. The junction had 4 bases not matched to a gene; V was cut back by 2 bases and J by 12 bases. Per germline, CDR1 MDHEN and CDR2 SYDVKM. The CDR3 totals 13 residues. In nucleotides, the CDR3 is TGTGCCAGCAGTTTAGCTAGCGGGAGAGGGCAGTTCTTC. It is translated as CASSLASGRGQFF.